This T cell receptor beta chain appears in the sequencing data of a study of cytomegalovirus exposure and HLA in healthy donors. Study as a whole: Some 85 million unique TCRs from HLA-typed donors were held in an early data release.

Germline assignment: CDR1 SGHVS and CDR2 FQNEAQ. V gave up 1 base and J gave up 8 bases, with 11 bases separating them. This CDR3 contains 13 residues. The count of this clone is one. Its antigen is undetermined. Overall study findings and caveats: For presence/absence analyses, sequencing depth was assumed to be roughly uniform across donors.

PCR involved 60 Vbeta and 13 Jbeta primers. This table comes from immunoSEQ multiplex PCR, and its TCRdb copy is limited to in-frame clones, with some not included. This repertoire shows about 97,000 clones, over 75% found once; its top ten account for about 5%. Sequenced input: PBMCs. This TCR was recovered from a man aged 35 to 55 in good health and CMV-seropositive. The chain uses TRBV7-8 and TRBJ1-1, with TRBD1 as a possible D gene (6 bases). For the CDR3, the DNA is TGTGCCAGCAGCTTAGACAGGGCGGCGGAAGCTTTCTTT. Its protein product is CASSLDRAAEAFF.